Listed below are T cell receptor beta chains from one sample, sequenced in a study of T cell responses to AZD1222 COVID-19 vaccine. The assay was immunoSEQ multiplex PCR, and TCRdb's table has in-frame clones only and misses some. The sample carries about 150,000 clones, more than 75% recorded once. The material was peripheral blood, obtained on day 0 of AZD1222 vaccination. The receptors derive from an adult in good health. CDR3s include the opening cysteine and the closing phenylalanine or tryptophan. The order of the fields is clone size, V gene, J gene, D gene, CDR3 DNA, CDR3 protein. A D gene is named only where the DNA matches it firmly. Expanded clones are given a class, and other clones once, few, many or no size at all.

once	TRBV6-2/TRBV6-3	TRBJ2-1	-	TGTGCCAGCAGTCTGCGGAGAAATGAGCAGTTCTTC	CASSLRRNEQFF
-	TRBV7-3	TRBJ2-1	-	TGTGCCAGCAGCACCTCACAGGGAGGGGTCAATGAGCAGTTCTTC	CASSTSQGGVNEQFF
-	TRBV6-1	TRBJ2-2	TRBD2	TGTGCCAGCAGTGAGATTAGCGGGAGGGCCAGAACCGGGGAGCTGTTTTTT	CASSEISGRARTGELFF
-	TRBV5-1	TRBJ1-2	-	TGCGCCAGCAGCTCGCAGGGAAGCAGAAACTATGGCTACACCTTC	CASSSQGSRNYGYTF
once	TRBV7-9	TRBJ1-1	-	TGTGCCAGCAGTCCCAGGGTGAACACTGAAGCTTTCTTT	CASSPRVNTEAFF
few	TRBV9	TRBJ1-1	-	TGTGCCAGCAGCTACGTGGCAGACACTGAAGCTTTCTTT	CASSYVADTEAFF
-	TRBV5-1	TRBJ2-5	-	TGCGCCAGCAGCTTGGGCCGGACAGTCCAAGAGACCCAGTACTTC	CASSLGRTVQETQYF
-	TRBV7-8	TRBJ2-7	TRBD2	TGTGCCAGCAGCTCGACTAGCGGGACTTCCTCGGAGCAGTACTTC	CASSSTSGTSSEQYF
-	TRBV19	TRBJ1-5	-	TGTGCCAGTAGTATAAATACAGGGAGATATAGCAATCAGCCCCAGCATTTT	CASSINTGRYSNQPQHF
-	TRBV19	TRBJ1-4	-	TGTGCCAGTAGTATCCGGGAGAATGAAAAACTGTTTTTT	CASSIRENEKLFF
-	TRBV28	TRBJ1-5	TRBD1	TGTGCCAGTATGACAGGGTTGAGCAATCAGCCCCAGCATTTT	CASMTGLSNQPQHF
once	TRBV5-1	TRBJ2-5	-	TGCGCCAGCAGCTTGGTGGGCGGAGTCCAAGAGACCCAGTACTTC	CASSLVGGVQETQYF
-	TRBV6-5	TRBJ1-2	-	TGTGCCAGCAGGACCCCCCAAGTAAACTATGGCTACACCTTC	CASRTPQVNYGYTF
-	TRBV20-1	TRBJ1-5	-	TGCAGTGCTAGTGGGGACACCAATCAGCCCCAGCATTTT	CSASGDTNQPQHF
-	TRBV24-1	TRBJ2-5	-	TGTGCCACCAGTGATTCGCCATACGAGACCCAGTACTTC	CATSDSPYETQYF
-	TRBV5-6	TRBJ1-2	-	TGTGCCAGCAGCCCTTTGGGAGCGGGGAACTATGGCTACACCTTC	CASSPLGAGNYGYTF
-	TRBV28	TRBJ2-5	-	TGTGCCAGCAGTTTAGTCGGTAGCCAACGGCCCTGGGAGACCCAGTACTTC	CASSLVGSQRPWETQYF